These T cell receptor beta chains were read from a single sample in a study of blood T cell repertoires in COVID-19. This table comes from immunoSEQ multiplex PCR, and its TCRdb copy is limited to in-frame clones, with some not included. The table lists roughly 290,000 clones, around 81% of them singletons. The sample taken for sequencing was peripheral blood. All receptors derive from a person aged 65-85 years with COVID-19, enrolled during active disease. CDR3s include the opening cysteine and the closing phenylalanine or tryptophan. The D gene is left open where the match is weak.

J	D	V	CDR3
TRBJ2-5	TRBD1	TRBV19	CASSPLQGAIETQYF
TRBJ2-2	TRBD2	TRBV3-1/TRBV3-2	CASRLAKINTGELFF
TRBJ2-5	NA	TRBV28	CASSLSRQETQYF
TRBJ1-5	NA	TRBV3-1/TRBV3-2	CASRQGNGYGNQPQHF
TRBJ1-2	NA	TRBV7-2	CASSSAGTNIGGGYGYTF
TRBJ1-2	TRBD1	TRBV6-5	CASSLTRTGRAGYTF
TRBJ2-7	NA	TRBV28	CASSPLYPDEQYF
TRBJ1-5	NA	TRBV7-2	CASSPGGESNQPQHF
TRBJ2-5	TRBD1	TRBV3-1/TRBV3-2	CASSQDTGAQYF
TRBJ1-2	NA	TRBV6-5	CASTPTGANYGYTF
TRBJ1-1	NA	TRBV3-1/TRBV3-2	CASSQRTEAFF
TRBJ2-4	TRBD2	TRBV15	CATSRDRPSGGPVNIQYF
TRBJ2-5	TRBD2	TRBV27	CASSFGRGGLRETQYF
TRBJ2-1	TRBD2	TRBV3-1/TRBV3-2	CARDGGRAMDEQFF
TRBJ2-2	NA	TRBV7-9	CASSLARGVTGELFF
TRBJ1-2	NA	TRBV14	CASSQAPGGNYGYTF
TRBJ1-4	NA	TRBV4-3	CASSPRRNEKLFF
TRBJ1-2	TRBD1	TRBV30	CAWSIAGGTYGYTF
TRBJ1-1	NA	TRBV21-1	CASSKDRTGGAFF
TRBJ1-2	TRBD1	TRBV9	CASSVGTGGYGYTF
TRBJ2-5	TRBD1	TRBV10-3	CAISESGQGWETQYF
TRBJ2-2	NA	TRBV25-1	CASSEESGRTGELFF
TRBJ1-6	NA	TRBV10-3	CAISERERGAGNSPLHF
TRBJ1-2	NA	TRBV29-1	CSAETAIYGYTF
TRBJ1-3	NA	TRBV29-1	CSAGSVVGNTIYF
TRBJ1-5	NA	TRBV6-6	CASSSGFGQPQHF
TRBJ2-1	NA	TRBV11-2	CASSLRAGRSDEQFF
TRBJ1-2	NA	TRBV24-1	CATSDAGSLGYGYTF
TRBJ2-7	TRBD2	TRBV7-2	CASSSHGGAIGEQYF
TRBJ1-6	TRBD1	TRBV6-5	CALDTTDRAESPLHF
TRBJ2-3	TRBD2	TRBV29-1	CSVETLGGDTQYF
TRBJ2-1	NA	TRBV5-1	CASSPAPGRGSYNEQFF
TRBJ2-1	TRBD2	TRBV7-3	CASSPMGLGGSNEQFF
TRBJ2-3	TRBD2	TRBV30	CAWSTRGVTDTQYF
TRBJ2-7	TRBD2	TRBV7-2	CASSLYTSGRNEQYF
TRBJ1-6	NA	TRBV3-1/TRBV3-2	CASSQRNSPLHF
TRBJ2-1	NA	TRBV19	CASSRQDYNEQFF
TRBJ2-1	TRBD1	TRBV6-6	CASSSRGRGGNEQFF
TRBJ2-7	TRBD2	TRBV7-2	CASSFLTSWDEQYF
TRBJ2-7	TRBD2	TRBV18	CASSPVHGGLAGVFEQYF